The TCR beta chain described here comes from a study of T cells in Graves' hyperthyroidism and ophthalmopathy. Amplified regions were TCR beta CDR3 sequences from RNA transcripts. The HTBI primer set was used in a first-round RT-PCR of the TCR CDR3. TCRdb called the multiplex PCR reads again in MiXCR, with one record for every CDR3 protein. The repertoire has under 650,000 distinct CDR3 sequences, about 16% of them found once; the top ten carry 3.5% to 4%. This CDR3 has 13 amino acids. Germline-derived CDR1 and CDR2 are MDHEN and SYDVKM. With V trimmed by 8 bases and J by 4 bases, 7 bases remained unmatched.

Material: blood. The chain is built from TRBV28 and TRBJ1-2; 7 bases align to TRBD1. The TCR originated in a woman in her 30s with Graves' hyperthyroidism. CDR3 bases: TGTGCCAGCCGCAGGACAGGCGTCTATGGCTACACCTTC. It codes for CASRRTGVYGYTF.